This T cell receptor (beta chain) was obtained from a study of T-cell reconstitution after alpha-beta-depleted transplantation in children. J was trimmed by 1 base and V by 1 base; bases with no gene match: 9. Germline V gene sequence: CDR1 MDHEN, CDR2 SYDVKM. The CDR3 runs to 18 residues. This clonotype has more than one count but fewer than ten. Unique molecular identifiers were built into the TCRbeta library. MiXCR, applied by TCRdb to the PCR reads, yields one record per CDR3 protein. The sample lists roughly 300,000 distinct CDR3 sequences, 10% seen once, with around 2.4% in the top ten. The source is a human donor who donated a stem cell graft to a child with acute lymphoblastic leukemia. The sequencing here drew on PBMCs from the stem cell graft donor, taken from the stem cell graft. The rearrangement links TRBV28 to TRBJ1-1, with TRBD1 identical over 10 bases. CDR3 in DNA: TGTGCCAGCAGTTTATTGGGACAGGGGATTCTGCAGAACACTGAAGCTTTCTTT. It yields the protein CASSLLGQGILQNTEAFF. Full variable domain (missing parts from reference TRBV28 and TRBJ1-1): DVKVTQSSRYLVKRTGEKVFLECVQDMDHENMFWYRQDPGLGLRLIYFSYDVKMKEKGDIPEGYSVSREKKERFSLILESASTNQTSMYLCASSLLGQGILQNTEAFFGQGTRLTVV.